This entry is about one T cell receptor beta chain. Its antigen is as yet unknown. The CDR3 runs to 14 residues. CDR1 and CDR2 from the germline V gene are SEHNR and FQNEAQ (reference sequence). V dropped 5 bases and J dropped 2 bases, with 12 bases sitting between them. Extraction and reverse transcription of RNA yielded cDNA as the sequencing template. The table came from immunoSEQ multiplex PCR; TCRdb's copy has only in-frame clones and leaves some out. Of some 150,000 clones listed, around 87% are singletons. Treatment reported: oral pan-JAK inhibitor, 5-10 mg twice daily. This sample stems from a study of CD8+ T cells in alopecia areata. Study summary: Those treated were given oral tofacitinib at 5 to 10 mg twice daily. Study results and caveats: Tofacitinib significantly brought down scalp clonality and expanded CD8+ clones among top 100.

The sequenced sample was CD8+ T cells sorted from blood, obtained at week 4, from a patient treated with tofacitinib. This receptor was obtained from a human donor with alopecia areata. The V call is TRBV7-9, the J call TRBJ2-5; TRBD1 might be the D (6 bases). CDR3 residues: CASSHSTGQETQYF. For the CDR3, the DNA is TGTGCCAGCAGCCACTCGACAGGACAAGAGACCCAGTACTTC.